This T cell receptor beta chain emerged from a study of metastatic and nonmetastatic thyroid tumors. In the study overall: Comparison of repertoires was carried out across blood and tumor or nodule tissue from malignant and benign thyroid patients. Study observations and caveats: Benign nodules reportedly had significantly lower TCR beta diversity than malignant thyroid tumors in blood and tumor.

There were no patients who had received any treatment before thyroid surgery. Per the study methods: CDR3 differences across clinicopathological groups were used to build a distant-metastasis classifier for papillary thyroid cancer. Through MiXCR, TCRdb re-clonotyped the PCR reads. None of the V and J calls come from the authors' own analysis; TCRdb made them. This table holds around 28,000 clones, just under 30% found once. About this clone itself: The antigen is unknown.

This CDR3 comprises 14 residues. V shed 3 bases and J shed 1 base, with 9 bases lying between them. Germline V lookup: CDR1 KGHSH, CDR2 LQKENI. The TCR originated in a female donor with papillary thyroid cancer or a benign thyroid nodule (not recorded which). Some clones in this sample may be carry-over from other donors' samples. This chain joins TRBV18 and TRBJ1-2, with no clear D. The sample comprised blood. CDR3 region: CASSPDGFNYGYTF. The CDR3 region has the DNA TGTGCCAGCTCACCGGACGGATTTAACTATGGCTACACCTTC.